The 2 T cell receptor beta chains listed next were all sequenced from one sample in a study of beta chain features in type 1 diabetes (dated by TCRdb to the late 2010s). The method behind the library was the immunoSEQ multiplex PCR assay. All of the isolated RNA was reverse transcribed with the High Capacity cDNA Reverse Transcription Kit, so expressed TCRB transcripts were sequenced. This immuneACCESS table, as held by TCRdb, lists in-frame sequences with V and J called but not all clones. Of the missing ones, under half trace to an unresolved V gene in checked studies; the others have no known cause. This sample lists around 500,000 clones; approximately 10% were detected once. Of the sample, approximately 0.045% falls within the top ten clones. The source material was naive CD4+ T cells from blood. Interpreted using the paper, the cell subset or site label stands for: true naive CD4+ T cells. The receptors come from a woman between 18 and 30 years old in good health.

The V gene is TRBV7-2, the J gene TRBJ2-5; possible D gene TRBD1, 6 bases. CDR1 is SGHTA, CDR2 FQGNSA, per germline. The CDR3 runs 16 residues. Trimming took off 5 bases at V and 2 bases at J, with 18 bases between the two ends. The CDR3 DNA follows: TGTGCCAGCAGCAAACTCGGGGCGCAGGGGCAAGAGACCCAGTACTTC. Amino acids: CASSKLGAQGQETQYF.

The chain uses TRBV7-2 and TRBJ2-1; 11 bases line up with TRBD1. The germline gives CDR1 SGHTA, CDR2 FQGNSA. The CDR3 loop spans 16 amino acids. Trimming removed 2 bases from V and 3 bases from J; junction bases left unmatched: 3. Here the CDR3 DNA reads TGTGCCAGCAGCTTAATGGGGACAGGGGGCTACAATGAGCAGTTCTTC. Amino acid sequence: CASSLMGTGGYNEQFF.